One sample yielded the 3 T cell receptor beta chains listed below, sequenced in a study of siplizumab effects on memory and regulatory T cells (dated by TCRdb to between 2019 and 2020). The method was the immunoSEQ multiplex PCR assay. In its TCRdb copy, this immuneACCESS table keeps in-frame sequences only and misses some clones. Where compared with another copy, unresolved V genes explain less than half of these, and the others have no known cause. The sample includes tens of thousands of clones, with 93% observed a single time. Approximately 5.9% of the sample is in the top ten clones. Sequencing was performed on CD8+ T cells sorted from blood. The receptors were gathered from a human donor in good health.

The rearrangement links TRBV5-5 to TRBJ1-5; no definite D call. This CDR3 has 12 amino acids. Deletions cut 3 bases from V and 4 bases from J, with 5 bases between. From germline, CDR1 is SGHKS and CDR2 YYEKEE (reference sequence). The CDR3 sequence: CASSWENQPQHF. CDR3 bases: TGTGCCAGCAGCTGGGAAAATCAGCCCCAGCATTTT. Based on the CDR3 plus reference TRBV5-5 and TRBJ1-5, the full variable domain is DAGVTQSPTHLIKTRGQQVTLRCSPISGHKSVSWYQQVLGQGPQFIFQYYEKEERGRGNFPDRFSARQFPNYSSELNVNALLLGDSALYLCASSWENQPQHFGDGTRLSIL.

This chain joins TRBV5-6 and TRBJ2-7; TRBD1 is a possible D gene (6 bases). The CDR3 extends over 13 amino acids. CDR1 and CDR2 from the germline V gene are SGHDT and YYEEEE. V was cut by 4 bases and J by 6 bases, with 14 bases left in between. CDR3 coding DNA: TGTGCCAGCAGCACGGACAGAGCGCCCGAGCAGTACTTC. It encodes CASSTDRAPEQYF.

The CDR3 nucleotides are TGTGCCAGCAGTTTCTACGGGAGCAATCAGCCCCAGCATTTT. It is translated as CASSFYGSNQPQHF. This chain uses TRBV27 with TRBJ1-5; D not resolved. The V gene lost 3 bases and the J gene lost 1 base, with 7 bases spanning the gap. Per germline, CDR1 MNHEY and CDR2 SMNVEV (reference sequence). The CDR3 loop spans 14 amino acids.